Presented here are 17 T cell receptor beta chains from one specimen sequenced in a study of T cells in localized non-small cell lung cancer. Clones were sequenced by immunoSEQ multiplex PCR, and TCRdb holds only the in-frame ones, with some missing. The sample shows roughly 23,000 clones, around 90% of them seen only once. The material sequenced was peripheral blood, taken before any cancer treatment. Receptors originate from a male donor aged 60 or older with stage I lung adenocarcinoma.

This chain joins TRBV19 and TRBJ1-1, with D possibly matching TRBD1 (6 bases). V lost 5 bases and J lost 0, with 13 bases in between. The V gene's germline CDR1 is LNHDA and CDR2 SQIVND (reference sequence). The CDR3 has 15 amino acids. As DNA, the CDR3 is TGTGCCAGTAGTGTAAGACAGGTCCTGAACACTGAAGCTTTCTTT. Translation: CASSVRQVLNTEAFF.

The gene calls are TRBV19 and TRBJ1-5; TRBD1 might be the D (6 bases). The V gene lost 0 bases and the J gene lost 6 bases, with 15 bases spanning the gap. The CDR3 sequence is 16 residues long. Germline V gives CDR1 LNHDA, CDR2 SQIVND (reference sequence). This CDR3 reads CASSIEGQGHIQPQHF. CDR3 DNA: TGTGCCAGTAGTATAGAAGGCCAGGGGCATATTCAGCCCCAGCATTTT. Drawing the rest from reference TRBV19 and TRBJ1-5, the complete variable domain is DGGITQSPKYLFRKEGQNVTLSCEQNLNHDAMYWYRQDPGQGLRLIYYSQIVNDFQKGDIAEGYSVSREKKESFPLTVTSAQKNPTAFYLCASSIEGQGHIQPQHFGDGTRLSIL.

The chain combines TRBV7-2 with TRBJ2-1; TRBD1 aligns across 10 bases. With 4 bases clipped from V and 7 bases from J, the junction kept 13 bases outside the gene matches. Germline CDR1 is SGHTA and CDR2 is FQGNSA. The CDR3 consists of 17 residues. In DNA form, the CDR3 reads TGTGCCAGCAGCTCGCCCCCCGGGACAGGGGTTAGGAATGAGCAGTTCTTC. As protein: CASSSPPGTGVRNEQFF.

The chain uses TRBV11-1 and TRBJ1-1; TRBD1 is a possible D gene (5 bases). This CDR3 is built from 14 residues. Trimming took off 3 bases at V and 1 base at J, with 9 bases between the two ends. Germline lookup yields CDR1 SGHAT and CDR2 FQDESV (reference sequence). The CDR3 DNA sequence: TGTGCCAGCAGCTTGGGGAGGGGGAACACTGAAGCTTTCTTT. Translating it yields CASSLGRGNTEAFF.

The rearrangement joins TRBV6-5 to TRBJ1-1, with 10 positions matching TRBD1. Germline V CDR1 and CDR2: MNHEY, SVGAGI. This CDR3 contains 15 residues. J lost 11 bases, V lost 5 bases, and 14 bases had no gene match. CDR3 DNA: TGTGCCAGCAGTCTCCCCCGGGACAGGGGTGATTATGCTTTCTTT. It translates to CASSLPRDRGDYAFF.

The chain couples TRBV29-1 to TRBJ1-1; D is possibly TRBD1 (5 bases). The CDR3 is made up of 10 amino acids. Germline CDR1 is SQVTM and CDR2 is ANQGSEA. Between the trimmed V and J ends, which lost 4 bases and 8 bases, there was a span of 8 bases. In nucleotides, the CDR3 is TGCAGCGTTGGGGGGACCGAAGCTTTCTTT. Protein: CSVGGTEAFF.

The V gene is TRBV25-1, the J gene TRBJ2-7; D remains ambiguous. Trimming took off 6 bases at V and 2 bases at J, with 8 bases between the two ends. CDR1 and CDR2 from the germline V gene are MGHDK and SYGVNS. CDR3 length: 12 amino acids. CDR3 loop: CASSDGTYEQYF. The CDR3 DNA follows: TGTGCCAGCAGCGACGGTACCTACGAGCAGTACTTC.

V gene TRBV7-2 combines with J gene TRBJ1-2; D not resolved. CDR1 is SGHTA, CDR2 FQGNSA, per germline. Trimming stripped 5 bases from V and 7 bases from J, with 17 bases between. The CDR3 is made up of 14 amino acids. The CDR3 reads CASSLTGMTSGYTF. The CDR3 DNA follows: TGTGCCAGCAGCCTAACCGGGATGACCTCTGGCTACACCTTC. Together with reference TRBV7-2 and TRBJ1-2, the CDR3 gives the full variable domain: GAGVSQSPSNKVTEKGKDVELRCDPISGHTALYWYRQSLGQGLEFLIYFQGNSAPDKSGLPSDRFSAERTGGSVSTLTIQRTQQEDSAVYLCASSLTGMTSGYTFGSGTRLTVV.

Only a few counts were recorded for this clone. The rearrangement links TRBV9 to TRBJ1-1; D perhaps matches TRBD1 (5 bases). The CDR3 is made up of 14 amino acids. Per the germline V gene, CDR1 is SGDLS and CDR2 is YYNGEE. The V and J ends lost 1 base and 3 bases respectively, with 10 bases between them. CDR3 nucleotide sequence: TGTGCCAGCAGCGTAAGGGGAGGGGACACTGAAGCTTTCTTT. Translated, it gives CASSVRGGDTEAFF.

The chain joins TRBV6-1 to TRBJ1-5, with a possible D match to TRBD1 (6 bases). CDR1 and CDR2 (germline): MNHNS, SASEGT. The CDR3 totals 14 residues. The V end lost 5 bases, the J end lost 6 bases, and 14 bases lay between the germline ends. The CDR3 reads CASSPARGAQPQHF. The CDR3 DNA follows: TGTGCCAGCAGTCCCGCCCGGGGGGCTCAGCCCCAGCATTTT.

V gene TRBV18 combines with J gene TRBJ1-3, with 12 bases aligning to TRBD1. V shed 6 bases, J shed 1 base, and the junction held 7 bases outside the gene matches. The length of the CDR3 is 17 residues. Germline CDR1 and CDR2: KGHSH and LQKENI. This CDR3 is CASSPGTGGRSGNTIYF. The CDR3 coding sequence is TGTGCCAGCTCGCCCGGGACAGGGGGCAGATCTGGAAACACCATATATTTT.

The J gene is TRBJ2-2, the V gene TRBV5-1, with D maybe TRBD1 (5 bases). Germline CDR1 SGHRS, CDR2 YFSETQ. The CDR3 has 15 amino acids. With 3 bases removed from V and 6 bases from J, the gap between germline ends came to 15 bases. CDR3 sequence: CASSWGLRGAGELFF. As DNA, the CDR3 is TGCGCCAGCAGCTGGGGCCTCCGTGGGGCCGGGGAGCTGTTTTTT.

The chain links TRBV19 to TRBJ1-1; D gene unclear. Trimming took off 1 base at V and 5 bases at J, with 14 bases between the two ends. Germline values: CDR1 LNHDA, CDR2 SQIVND (reference sequence). The CDR3 extends over 15 amino acids. CDR3 coding DNA: TGTGCCAGTAGTATAGGTTCTGGCTCGGGGACTGAAGCTTTCTTT. Translation: CASSIGSGSGTEAFF.

The chain carries TRBV30 and TRBJ2-7; D is ambiguous. Trimming stripped 2 bases from V and 3 bases from J, with 5 bases between. Germline V gives CDR1 GTSNPN, CDR2 SVGIG (reference sequence). The CDR3 runs 11 residues. The CDR3 coding sequence is TGTGCCTGGAGTTACAACTACGAGCAGTACTTC. It yields the protein CAWSYNYEQYF.

The chain carries TRBV28 and TRBJ2-1, with D maybe TRBD1 (6 bases). This CDR3 has 14 residues. Trimming took 1 base from V and 7 from J, leaving 11 bases between them. Germline CDR1 MDHEN, CDR2 SYDVKM. CDR3 in DNA: TGTGCCAGCAGTTTATTGGACAGCTTTAATGAGCAGTTCTTC. Its translation is CASSLLDSFNEQFF.

V is TRBV27 and J is TRBJ1-1; no clear D. Deletions cut 4 bases from V and 2 bases from J, with 14 bases between. The germline V gene has CDR1 MNHEY and CDR2 SMNVEV (reference sequence). This CDR3 has 15 residues. In nucleotides, the CDR3 is TGTGCCAGCAGTTCATACGGGGTAGGAAACACTGAAGCTTTCTTT. It codes for CASSSYGVGNTEAFF.

This chain connects TRBV14 to TRBJ2-5, with a possible D match to TRBD1 (5 bases). The CDR3 has 13 amino acids. V was shortened by 4 bases and J by 5 bases, with 11 bases between the two germline ends. The germline V gene has CDR1 SGHDN and CDR2 FVKESK. The CDR3 region is CASSLIGAETQYF. For the CDR3, the DNA is TGTGCCAGCAGCCTCATAGGGGCGGAGACCCAGTACTTC.